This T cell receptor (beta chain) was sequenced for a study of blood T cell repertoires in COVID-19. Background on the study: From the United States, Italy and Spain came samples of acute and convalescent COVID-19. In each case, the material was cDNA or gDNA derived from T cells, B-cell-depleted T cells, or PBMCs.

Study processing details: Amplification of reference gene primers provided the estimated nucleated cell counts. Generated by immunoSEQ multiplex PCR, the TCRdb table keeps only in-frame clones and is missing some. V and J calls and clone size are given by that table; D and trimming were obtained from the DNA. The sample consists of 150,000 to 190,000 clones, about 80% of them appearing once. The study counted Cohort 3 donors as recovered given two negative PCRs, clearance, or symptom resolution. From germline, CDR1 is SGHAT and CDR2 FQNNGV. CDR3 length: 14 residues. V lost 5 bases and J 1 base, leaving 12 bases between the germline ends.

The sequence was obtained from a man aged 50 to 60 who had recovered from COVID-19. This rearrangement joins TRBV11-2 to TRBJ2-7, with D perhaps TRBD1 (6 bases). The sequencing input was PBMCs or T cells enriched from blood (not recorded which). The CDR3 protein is CASSPWTVSYEQYF. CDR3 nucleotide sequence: TGTGCCAGCAGCCCTTGGACAGTATCCTACGAGCAGTACTTC.